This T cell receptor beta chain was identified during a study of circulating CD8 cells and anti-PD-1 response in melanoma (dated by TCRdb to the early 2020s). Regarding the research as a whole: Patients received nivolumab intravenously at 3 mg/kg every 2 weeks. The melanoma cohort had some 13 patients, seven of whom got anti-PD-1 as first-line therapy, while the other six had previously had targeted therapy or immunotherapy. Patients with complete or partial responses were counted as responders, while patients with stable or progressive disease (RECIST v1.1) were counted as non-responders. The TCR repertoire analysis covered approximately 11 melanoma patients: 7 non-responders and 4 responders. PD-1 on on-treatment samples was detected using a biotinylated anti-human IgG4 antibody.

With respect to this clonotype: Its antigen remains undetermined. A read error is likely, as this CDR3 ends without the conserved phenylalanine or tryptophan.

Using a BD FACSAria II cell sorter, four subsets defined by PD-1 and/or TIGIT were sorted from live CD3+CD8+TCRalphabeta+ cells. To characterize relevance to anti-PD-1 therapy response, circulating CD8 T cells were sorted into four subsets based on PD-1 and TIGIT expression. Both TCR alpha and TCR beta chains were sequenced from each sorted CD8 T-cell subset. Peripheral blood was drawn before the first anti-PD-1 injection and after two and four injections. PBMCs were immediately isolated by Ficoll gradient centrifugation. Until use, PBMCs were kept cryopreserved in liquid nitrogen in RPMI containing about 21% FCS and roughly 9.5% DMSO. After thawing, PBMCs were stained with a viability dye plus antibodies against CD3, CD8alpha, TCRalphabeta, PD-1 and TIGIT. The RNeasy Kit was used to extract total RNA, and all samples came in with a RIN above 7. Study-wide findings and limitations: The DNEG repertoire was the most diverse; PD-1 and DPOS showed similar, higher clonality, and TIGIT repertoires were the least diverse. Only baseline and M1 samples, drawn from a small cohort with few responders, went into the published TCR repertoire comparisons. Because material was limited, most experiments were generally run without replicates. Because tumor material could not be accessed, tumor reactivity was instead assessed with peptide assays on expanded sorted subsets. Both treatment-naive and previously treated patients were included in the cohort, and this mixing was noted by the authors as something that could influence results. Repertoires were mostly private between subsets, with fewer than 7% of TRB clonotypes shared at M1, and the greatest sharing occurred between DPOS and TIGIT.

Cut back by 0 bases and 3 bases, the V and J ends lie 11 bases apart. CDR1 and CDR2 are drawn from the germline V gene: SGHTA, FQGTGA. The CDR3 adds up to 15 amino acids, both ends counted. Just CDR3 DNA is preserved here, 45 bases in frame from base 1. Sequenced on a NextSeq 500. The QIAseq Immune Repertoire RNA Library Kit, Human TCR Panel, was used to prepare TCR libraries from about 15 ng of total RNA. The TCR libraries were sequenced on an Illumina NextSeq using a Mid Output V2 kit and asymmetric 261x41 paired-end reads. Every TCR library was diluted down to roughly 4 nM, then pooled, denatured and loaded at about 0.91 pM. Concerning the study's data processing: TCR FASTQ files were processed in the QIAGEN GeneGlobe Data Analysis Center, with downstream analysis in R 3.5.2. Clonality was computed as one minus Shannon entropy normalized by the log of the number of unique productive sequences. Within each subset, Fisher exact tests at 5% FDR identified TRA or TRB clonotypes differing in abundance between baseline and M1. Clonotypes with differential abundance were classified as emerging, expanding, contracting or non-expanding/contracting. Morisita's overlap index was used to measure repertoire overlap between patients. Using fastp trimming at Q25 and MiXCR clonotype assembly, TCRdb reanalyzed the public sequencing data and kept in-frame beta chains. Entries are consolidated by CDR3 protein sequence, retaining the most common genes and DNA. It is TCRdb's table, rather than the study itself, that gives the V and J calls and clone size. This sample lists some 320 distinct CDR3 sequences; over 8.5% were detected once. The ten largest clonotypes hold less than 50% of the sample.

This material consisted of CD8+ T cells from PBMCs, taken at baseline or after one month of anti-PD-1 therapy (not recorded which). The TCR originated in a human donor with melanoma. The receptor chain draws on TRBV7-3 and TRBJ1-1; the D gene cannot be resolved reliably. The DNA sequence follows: TGTGCCAGCAGCTTAACCATGGGGAAGGACACTGAAGCTTTCTTG. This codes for CASSLTMGKDTEAFL.